A selection of T cell receptor beta chains follows, all from one sample in a study of regulatory T cells in long-lasting Graves disease. TCRdb processed the multiplex PCR reads anew with MiXCR; each CDR3 protein has one entry. Of around 500,000 distinct CDR3 sequences detected, less than 25% appear once; the ten largest clones hold 7.8%. Material: peripheral blood mononuclear cells (PBMCs), obtained when the disease was refractory, from a patient treated with antithyroid drugs. Receptors were obtained from a female donor with Graves disease. The CDR3 runs from the conserved cysteine through the conserved F or W. D genes are given only for firm matches. Only some rows state a clone size, as once, few, many or a class for expanded clones.

CDR3nt,CDR3aa,d_gene,abundance,v_gene,len,j_gene
TGTGCCAGTCTATACGCGGAGGGCGCAGAGCAGTACTTC,CASLYAEGAEQYF,NA,many,TRBV19,13,TRBJ2-7
TGTGCCAGCAGCTTAGAGGCTAGCGGGATCGGGACGCAGTATTTT,CASSLEASGIGTQYF,TRBD2,few,TRBV7-2,15,TRBJ2-3
TGTGCCAGCGGACAGTCTGACACTGAAGCTTTCTTT,CASGQSDTEAFF,NA,few,TRBV7-9,12,TRBJ1-1
TGTGCCAGCAGCTCCATGCGGAAGCAGTACTTC,CASSSMRKQYF,NA,many,TRBV28,11,TRBJ2-7
TGTGCCAGCAGCTTTAAGGGGTCCTACGAGCAGTACTTC,CASSFKGSYEQYF,NA,many,TRBV7-9,13,TRBJ2-7
TGTGCCAGCAAGTTAAGAGGAGCCACAGATACGCAGTATTTT,CASKLRGATDTQYF,NA,few,TRBV28,14,TRBJ2-3
TGTGCCAGCAGCTCTAGACAGGGAATGACCGCCTACGAGCAGTACTTC,CASSSRQGMTAYEQYF,TRBD1,many,TRBV11-2,16,TRBJ2-7
TGTGCCAGCAGCGGGACAGCCGACGAGCAGTACTTC,CASSGTADEQYF,TRBD1,many,TRBV28,12,TRBJ2-7
TGTGCCAGCAGTTACACGGGGAGCGGGAGCTATGAGCAGTTCTTC,CASSYTGSGSYEQFF,TRBD2,NA,TRBV6-4,15,TRBJ2-1
TGCAGCGTTGAATTAGGGGAGCCTTCCTACGAGCAGTACTTC,CSVELGEPSYEQYF,NA,NA,TRBV29-1,14,TRBJ2-7
TGTGCCAGCTTCCAGTTATACTACGAGCAGTACTTC,CASFQLYYEQYF,NA,NA,TRBV6-2/TRBV6-3,12,TRBJ2-7
TGTGCCACTCAGGGGGAGGGTCGAACCTACGAGCAGTACTTC,CATQGEGRTYEQYF,NA,many,TRBV2,14,TRBJ2-7
TGTGCCAGCAGTTCCACAAACAGACAGGGGGCGGGGGACTATGGCTACACCTTC,CASSSTNRQGAGDYGYTF,TRBD1,NA,TRBV27,18,TRBJ1-2
TGTGCCAGCAGCTTAGCCCCAGCCTCCTCAGAGCAGTACTTC,CASSLAPASSEQYF,NA,few,TRBV7-2,14,TRBJ2-7
TGTGCCAGCAGTGAATGGTGGGGGGCGACCAACTCTGGGGCCAACGTCCTGACTTTC,CASSEWWGATNSGANVLTF,NA,many,TRBV6-1,19,TRBJ2-6
TGTGCCGTCAAGACTAGCGGGATCGATGAGCAGTTCTTC,CAVKTSGIDEQFF,TRBD2,few,TRBV10-3,13,TRBJ2-1
TGTGCCAGCAGCTCGACTAGCGGTTCTCAAGAGACCCAGTACTTC,CASSSTSGSQETQYF,TRBD2,many,TRBV7-3,15,TRBJ2-5
TGTGCCAGCAGCTGGGGGGACTCCCACTACGAGCAGTACTTC,CASSWGDSHYEQYF,NA,NA,TRBV2,14,TRBJ2-7
TGTGCCAGCAGTGAAGCCGTAGTCCCCTCCTACGAGCAGTACTTC,CASSEAVVPSYEQYF,NA,many,TRBV6-2/TRBV6-3,15,TRBJ2-7
TGTGCCAGCAGCTTAGCGATAGGGTATGAAAAACTGTTTTTT,CASSLAIGYEKLFF,NA,many,TRBV7-2,14,TRBJ1-4
TGTGCCAGCTCACCGGTGACCGCTGCCTCCTACGAGCAGTACTTC,CASSPVTAASYEQYF,NA,few,TRBV18,15,TRBJ2-7
TGTGCCACCGACCAAGGTTTCGAGCAGTACTTC,CATDQGFEQYF,NA,many,TRBV10-3,11,TRBJ2-7
TGTGCCACCAGTGACTCGGACAGGGCCGAGGCTTTCTTT,CATSDSDRAEAFF,TRBD1,few,TRBV24-1,13,TRBJ1-1
TGTGCCAGCAGCTTATTTGCGCTAGCGGGAGATCAAGAGACCCAGTACTTC,CASSLFALAGDQETQYF,TRBD2,many,TRBV7-9,17,TRBJ2-5
TGCAGTGCTAGAATTGGGGAGACCCAGTACTTC,CSARIGETQYF,NA,many,TRBV20-1,11,TRBJ2-5
TGCGCCAGCAGCCAAGATTCGAGGGCACTTTACACTGAAGCTTTCTTT,CASSQDSRALYTEAFF,NA,few,TRBV4-1,16,TRBJ1-1
TGTGCCAGCAGAACTACGGACAGGGGCGAGCAGTACTTC,CASRTTDRGEQYF,TRBD1,NA,TRBV6-1,13,TRBJ2-7
TGTGCCAGCAGCCCCTCGCGGGTTTCCTACAATGAGCAGTTCTTC,CASSPSRVSYNEQFF,NA,NA,TRBV3-1,15,TRBJ2-1
TGTGCCAGCAGTGAAGCTCGGAATTCCTATGGCTACACCTTC,CASSEARNSYGYTF,NA,few,TRBV6-1,14,TRBJ1-2
TGTGCCAGCAGTGAAGTACTGCGTGGGCCCCAGCATTTT,CASSEVLRGPQHF,NA,many,TRBV6-1,13,TRBJ1-5
TGTGCCATCAGTGGGGTAGGGACATCGGGAAACACCATATATTTT,CAISGVGTSGNTIYF,NA,few,TRBV10-3,15,TRBJ1-3
TGTGCCTGGAGTCTAGCGGGAGGTAGGGGGGAGCTGTTTTTT,CAWSLAGGRGELFF,TRBD2,NA,TRBV30,14,TRBJ2-2
TGTGCCAGCAGTCAGGCGTGGGATAAGCAGTTCTTC,CASSQAWDKQFF,NA,NA,TRBV6-1,12,TRBJ2-1
TGTGCCAGCAGTTCCAATTTTAATCAGCCCCAGCATTTT,CASSSNFNQPQHF,NA,many,TRBV12-3/TRBV12-4,13,TRBJ1-5
TGTGCCAGCAGCTTTGGACTAGCGGGCTTTAAAACCGGGGAGCTGTTTTTT,CASSFGLAGFKTGELFF,TRBD2,few,TRBV5-6,17,TRBJ2-2
TGTGCTAGCAGCGCCCGAATTCCCTGGACTAGCACAGATACGCAGTATTTT,CASSARIPWTSTDTQYF,NA,few,TRBV7-2,17,TRBJ2-3
TGTGCCAGCAGTCGCCAGGGTGCTAGTGGGGGCTACACCTTC,CASSRQGASGGYTF,NA,NA,TRBV25-1,14,TRBJ1-2
TGTGCCAGTAGTAAAAGAGATAGCAATCAGCCCCAGCATTTT,CASSKRDSNQPQHF,NA,NA,TRBV19,14,TRBJ1-5
TGTGCCAGCAGTTCTAGCGGGAGAGGGGAGCTGTTTTTT,CASSSSGRGELFF,TRBD2,many,TRBV28,13,TRBJ2-2
TGTGCCAGCAGGGGGGGGACCTATAATTCACCCCTCCACTTT,CASRGGTYNSPLHF,NA,few,TRBV27,14,TRBJ1-6
TGTGCCACCGGGACAGGGGACTTTGAGACCCAGTACTTC,CATGTGDFETQYF,TRBD1,few,TRBV15,13,TRBJ2-5
TGTGCCAGCAGTGAAGCTGCCGGGGAACTTACACACTTATTT,CASSEAAGELTHLF,NA,many,TRBV6-1,14,TRBJ1-1